The rows below give T cell receptor beta chains drawn from one sample of a study of cytomegalovirus exposure and HLA in healthy donors. Profiled with immunoSEQ multiplex PCR; TCRdb holds only in-frame clones, not every one. This table holds under 200,000 clones, roughly 80% found once. The source material was PBMCs. These receptors were obtained from a man aged 35-49 years in good health and CMV-seropositive. Both conserved end residues are part of each CDR3. Each record gives: V gene, D gene, clone size, J gene, CDR3 protein, CDR3 DNA. The D gene is left open where the match is weak. Clone size is stated in some rows and not others, as once, few, many or a class when expanded.

V gene: TRBV5-6; D gene: -; clone size: few; J gene: TRBJ1-5; CDR3 protein: CASSLGAGGNQPQHF; CDR3 DNA: TGTGCCAGCAGCTTGGGGGCAGGGGGCAATCAGCCCCAGCATTTT
V gene: TRBV27; D gene: TRBD2; clone size: -; J gene: TRBJ2-3; CDR3 protein: CASSSVTSGVTQYF; CDR3 DNA: TGTGCCAGCAGTTCCGTGACTAGCGGGGTGACGCAGTATTTT
V gene: TRBV29-1; D gene: -; clone size: -; J gene: TRBJ2-5; CDR3 protein: CSVRREVGTQYF; CDR3 DNA: TGCAGCGTTCGTAGGGAGGTAGGAACCCAGTACTTC
V gene: TRBV7-3; D gene: TRBD2; clone size: -; J gene: TRBJ2-1; CDR3 protein: CASSLTNSGGVNEQFF; CDR3 DNA: TGTGCCAGCAGCTTAACTAATAGCGGGGGGGTCAATGAGCAGTTCTTC
V gene: TRBV9; D gene: TRBD1; clone size: -; J gene: TRBJ2-2; CDR3 protein: CASSETGTVNFGELFF; CDR3 DNA: TGTGCCAGCAGCGAAACCGGGACAGTTAATTTCGGGGAGCTGTTTTTT
V gene: TRBV7-7; D gene: TRBD2; clone size: -; J gene: TRBJ2-2; CDR3 protein: CASSLGLLAGGRNTGELFF; CDR3 DNA: TGTGCTAGCAGCTTAGGTCTTCTAGCGGGGGGTCGGAACACCGGGGAGCTGTTTTTT
V gene: TRBV7-3; D gene: -; clone size: -; J gene: TRBJ2-3; CDR3 protein: CASSLRTSTDTQYF; CDR3 DNA: TGTGCCAGCAGCTTACGGACTTCCACAGATACGCAGTATTTT
V gene: TRBV4-3; D gene: TRBD2; clone size: few; J gene: TRBJ2-2; CDR3 protein: CASSQVAGGQTGELFF; CDR3 DNA: TGCGCCAGCAGCCAAGTAGCGGGGGGGCAGACCGGGGAGCTGTTTTTT
V gene: TRBV18; D gene: -; clone size: once; J gene: TRBJ2-7; CDR3 protein: CASSSPSEAYEQYF; CDR3 DNA: TGTGCCAGCTCCTCCCCCAGCGAGGCTTACGAGCAGTACTTC
V gene: TRBV10-3; D gene: TRBD1; clone size: -; J gene: TRBJ1-1; CDR3 protein: CAIWTGGSGTEAFF; CDR3 DNA: TGTGCCATATGGACAGGGGGGAGCGGCACTGAAGCTTTCTTT
V gene: TRBV27; D gene: TRBD1; clone size: once; J gene: TRBJ1-5; CDR3 protein: CASSLLGTGRLYSNQPQHF; CDR3 DNA: TGTGCCAGCAGCTTACTAGGGACAGGGAGACTCTATAGCAATCAGCCCCAGCATTTT
V gene: TRBV6-5; D gene: -; clone size: -; J gene: TRBJ1-3; CDR3 protein: CASSFRGTGNTIYF; CDR3 DNA: TGTGCCAGCAGTTTTCGGGGTACCGGAAACACCATATATTTT
V gene: TRBV2; D gene: -; clone size: -; J gene: TRBJ2-2; CDR3 protein: CASSEGRIAPGELFF; CDR3 DNA: TGTGCCAGCAGTGAAGGCAGGATTGCACCCGGGGAGCTGTTTTTT
V gene: TRBV30; D gene: -; clone size: once; J gene: TRBJ2-1; CDR3 protein: CAWSLLATYNEQFF; CDR3 DNA: TGTGCCTGGAGTCTCCTAGCGACCTACAATGAGCAGTTCTTC
V gene: TRBV27; D gene: -; clone size: -; J gene: TRBJ1-2; CDR3 protein: CASSPAGHLGYTF; CDR3 DNA: TGTGCCAGCAGTCCCGCAGGACATCTGGGCTACACCTTC
V gene: TRBV28; D gene: -; clone size: few; J gene: TRBJ2-3; CDR3 protein: CASSLANIATQYF; CDR3 DNA: TGTGCCAGCAGTTTAGCCAACATAGCTACGCAGTATTTT
V gene: TRBV7-7; D gene: -; clone size: -; J gene: TRBJ2-3; CDR3 protein: CASSLAAGGTDTQYF; CDR3 DNA: TGTGCTAGCAGCTTAGCGGCAGGGGGCACAGATACGCAGTATTTT
V gene: TRBV19; D gene: TRBD2; clone size: -; J gene: TRBJ2-1; CDR3 protein: CASTGGSYNEQFF; CDR3 DNA: TGTGCCAGTACGGGGGGCTCCTACAATGAGCAGTTCTTC
V gene: TRBV5-1; D gene: -; clone size: -; J gene: TRBJ1-1; CDR3 protein: CASSLGGNTEAFF; CDR3 DNA: TGCGCCAGCAGCTTGGGCGGAAACACTGAAGCTTTCTTT
V gene: TRBV29-1; D gene: TRBD1; clone size: -; J gene: TRBJ1-1; CDR3 protein: CGVEGQGANTEAFF; CDR3 DNA: TGCGGCGTTGAGGGTCAGGGGGCCAACACTGAAGCTTTCTTT
V gene: TRBV7-8; D gene: -; clone size: -; J gene: TRBJ1-6; CDR3 protein: CASSASTAQSSYNSPLHF; CDR3 DNA: TGTGCCAGCAGCGCCTCGACAGCTCAAAGCTCCTATAATTCACCCCTCCACTTT
V gene: TRBV18; D gene: -; clone size: -; J gene: TRBJ2-1; CDR3 protein: CASSKTGTPYNEQFF; CDR3 DNA: TGTGCCAGCTCGAAGACCGGGACTCCCTACAATGAGCAGTTCTTC
V gene: TRBV9; D gene: TRBD2; clone size: -; J gene: TRBJ2-7; CDR3 protein: CASSFGLAGGFSYEQYF; CDR3 DNA: TGTGCCAGCAGCTTTGGACTAGCGGGGGGTTTCTCCTACGAGCAGTACTTC
V gene: TRBV30; D gene: -; clone size: -; J gene: TRBJ2-7; CDR3 protein: CAWSVGGTLREQYF; CDR3 DNA: TGTGCCTGGAGTGTCGGGGGAACCCTAAGGGAGCAGTACTTC
V gene: TRBV4-3; D gene: TRBD1; clone size: -; J gene: TRBJ1-1; CDR3 protein: CASSQDPRGTEAFF; CDR3 DNA: TGCGCCAGCAGCCAAGATCCCAGGGGGACCGAAGCTTTCTTT
V gene: TRBV7-8; D gene: -; clone size: -; J gene: TRBJ1-1; CDR3 protein: CASSLGGSGNTEAFF; CDR3 DNA: TGTGCCAGCAGCTTGGGGGGGAGTGGTAACACTGAAGCTTTCTTT
V gene: TRBV6-5; D gene: TRBD1; clone size: -; J gene: TRBJ1-2; CDR3 protein: CASSRAGGVNYGYTF; CDR3 DNA: TGTGCCAGCAGTAGGGCAGGGGGCGTTAACTATGGCTACACCTTC
V gene: TRBV25-1; D gene: TRBD1; clone size: -; J gene: TRBJ1-2; CDR3 protein: CASSEYGQGAGGYTF; CDR3 DNA: TGTGCCAGCAGTGAATATGGACAGGGGGCGGGAGGCTACACCTTC
V gene: TRBV18; D gene: -; clone size: -; J gene: TRBJ2-1; CDR3 protein: CASSPLGVATNEQFF; CDR3 DNA: TGTGCCAGCTCACCACTCGGGGTTGCGACGAATGAGCAGTTCTTC
V gene: TRBV5-1; D gene: -; clone size: -; J gene: TRBJ1-1; CDR3 protein: CASSWRGTAEAFF; CDR3 DNA: TGCGCCAGCAGCTGGAGGGGTACGGCTGAAGCTTTCTTT
V gene: TRBV19; D gene: TRBD2; clone size: -; J gene: TRBJ2-5; CDR3 protein: CASSTGLAGTETQYF; CDR3 DNA: TGTGCCAGTAGTACCGGACTAGCGGGGACGGAGACCCAGTACTTC
V gene: TRBV18; D gene: TRBD1; clone size: -; J gene: TRBJ2-7; CDR3 protein: CASSPLTGSEQYF; CDR3 DNA: TGTGCCAGCTCACCACTGACAGGGAGTGAGCAGTACTTC
V gene: TRBV5-1; D gene: TRBD2; clone size: -; J gene: TRBJ2-1; CDR3 protein: CASRLRGSGGANEQFF; CDR3 DNA: TGCGCCAGCAGGTTGAGGGGGAGCGGGGGGGCCAATGAGCAGTTCTTC
V gene: TRBV10-2; D gene: TRBD2; clone size: -; J gene: TRBJ2-7; CDR3 protein: CASSGGGAHEQYF; CDR3 DNA: TGCGCCAGCAGTGGCGGGGGGGCCCACGAGCAGTACTTC
V gene: TRBV6-1; D gene: -; clone size: -; J gene: TRBJ1-1; CDR3 protein: CASSVSDRNTEAFF; CDR3 DNA: TGTGCCAGCAGTGTTTCGGACAGGAACACTGAAGCTTTCTTT
V gene: TRBV29-1; D gene: TRBD1; clone size: -; J gene: TRBJ1-1; CDR3 protein: CSAPNTDRAYTEAFF; CDR3 DNA: TGCAGCGCCCCAAACACAGACAGGGCCTACACTGAAGCTTTCTTT
V gene: TRBV9; D gene: TRBD1; clone size: -; J gene: TRBJ2-2; CDR3 protein: CASSGTGLTGELFF; CDR3 DNA: TGTGCCAGCAGCGGGACAGGGCTCACCGGGGAGCTGTTTTTT
V gene: TRBV28; D gene: -; clone size: -; J gene: TRBJ1-3; CDR3 protein: CASSPPGTGNTIYF; CDR3 DNA: TGTGCCAGCAGTCCACCCGGGACAGGAAACACCATATATTTT
V gene: TRBV20-1; D gene: TRBD1; clone size: -; J gene: TRBJ1-2; CDR3 protein: CSARWDSGYTF; CDR3 DNA: TGCAGTGCTCGCTGGGACAGTGGCTACACCTTC
V gene: TRBV9; D gene: -; clone size: -; J gene: TRBJ1-4; CDR3 protein: CASSADQGNEKLFF; CDR3 DNA: TGTGCCAGCAGCGCAGATCAGGGGAATGAAAAACTGTTTTTT
V gene: TRBV7-9; D gene: -; clone size: -; J gene: TRBJ2-7; CDR3 protein: CASSLVGDYEQYF; CDR3 DNA: TGTGCCAGCAGCTTAGTCGGGGACTACGAGCAGTACTTC
V gene: TRBV2; D gene: TRBD1; clone size: -; J gene: TRBJ1-5; CDR3 protein: CASRPPGQVIGSNQPQHF; CDR3 DNA: TGTGCCAGCAGGCCGCCGGGACAGGTGATTGGAAGCAATCAGCCCCAGCATTTT
V gene: TRBV7-2; D gene: TRBD2; clone size: few; J gene: TRBJ2-1; CDR3 protein: CASSWTSVSYNEQFF; CDR3 DNA: TGTGCCAGCAGCTGGACTAGCGTCTCCTACAATGAGCAGTTCTTC
V gene: TRBV15; D gene: TRBD1; clone size: -; J gene: TRBJ2-3; CDR3 protein: CATSRDRQGGTDTQYF; CDR3 DNA: TGTGCCACCAGCAGAGATCGCCAGGGGGGCACAGATACGCAGTATTTT
V gene: TRBV2; D gene: -; clone size: -; J gene: TRBJ1-5; CDR3 protein: CASSEEGGSGSNQPQHF; CDR3 DNA: TGTGCCAGCAGTGAAGAAGGGGGAAGCGGCAGCAATCAGCCCCAGCATTTT
V gene: TRBV6-5; D gene: -; clone size: once; J gene: TRBJ2-2; CDR3 protein: CASSYPRTQNTGELFF; CDR3 DNA: TGTGCCAGCAGTTACCCGCGGACTCAGAACACCGGGGAGCTGTTTTTT
V gene: TRBV28; D gene: -; clone size: -; J gene: TRBJ2-5; CDR3 protein: CASSPQGAETQYF; CDR3 DNA: TGTGCCAGCAGTCCTCAGGGTGCCGAGACCCAGTACTTC
V gene: TRBV20-1; D gene: -; clone size: -; J gene: TRBJ1-2; CDR3 protein: CSARGAGYTF; CDR3 DNA: TGCAGTGCTAGAGGCGCGGGCTACACCTTC
V gene: TRBV7-9; D gene: -; clone size: -; J gene: TRBJ1-6; CDR3 protein: CASSPPNSPLHF; CDR3 DNA: TGTGCCAGCAGCCCTCCGAATTCACCCCTCCACTTT
V gene: TRBV6-5; D gene: -; clone size: -; J gene: TRBJ2-7; CDR3 protein: CASRSTGSYEQYF; CDR3 DNA: TGTGCCAGCAGATCTACAGGGTCCTACGAGCAGTACTTC
V gene: TRBV28; D gene: -; clone size: -; J gene: TRBJ1-5; CDR3 protein: CASSSHTGYIQPQHF; CDR3 DNA: TGTGCCAGCAGTTCTCATACAGGGTATATTCAGCCCCAGCATTTT
V gene: TRBV7-2; D gene: TRBD1; clone size: -; J gene: TRBJ1-3; CDR3 protein: CASSLARTGLIGSGNTIYF; CDR3 DNA: TGTGCCAGCAGCTTAGCGAGGACAGGGCTAATCGGCTCTGGAAACACCATATATTTT
V gene: TRBV2; D gene: -; clone size: -; J gene: TRBJ2-5; CDR3 protein: CASSVAGETQYF; CDR3 DNA: TGTGCCAGCAGTGTTGCGGGGGAGACCCAGTACTTC
V gene: TRBV6-6; D gene: TRBD2; clone size: -; J gene: TRBJ2-7; CDR3 protein: CASSPPRPSGTYEQYF; CDR3 DNA: TGTGCCAGCAGTCCGCCACGCCCTAGCGGGACCTACGAGCAGTACTTC
V gene: TRBV27; D gene: -; clone size: -; J gene: TRBJ1-2; CDR3 protein: CASSGQYYGYTF; CDR3 DNA: TGTGCCAGCTCCGGACAGTACTATGGCTACACCTTC
V gene: TRBV5-6; D gene: -; clone size: -; J gene: TRBJ2-7; CDR3 protein: CASSLTVREQYF; CDR3 DNA: TGTGCCAGCAGCTTAACGGTTCGCGAGCAGTACTTC
V gene: TRBV19; D gene: -; clone size: -; J gene: TRBJ2-5; CDR3 protein: CASSIGAGETQYF; CDR3 DNA: TGTGCCAGTAGTATAGGGGCGGGAGAGACCCAGTACTTC